This TCR beta chain was retrieved from a study of cytomegalovirus exposure and HLA in healthy donors. General observations from the study: The study listed 150 to 200 cytomegalovirus-associated TCR beta chains. In terms of immune exposure information, only CMV serostatus was available.

As for this clone: Its specificity is unknown.

Trimming took off 6 bases at V and 7 bases at J, with 9 bases between the two ends. Germline lookup yields CDR1 DFQATT and CDR2 SNEGSKA (reference sequence). This CDR3 has 11 residues. Primers included in the PCR were 60 Vbeta and 13 Jbeta primers. The repertoire was sequenced with immunoSEQ multiplex PCR; TCRdb's copy has only in-frame clones and lacks some. The data show around 150,000 clones, with 65% to 80% seen just once and 6% to 7.5% held by the top ten. Sequencing used PBMCs. The chain carries TRBV20-1 and TRBJ2-2; D perhaps matches TRBD2 (5 bases). This TCR derives from a man in his forties in good health and CMV-seropositive. The CDR3: CSARTDGELFF. The CDR3 DNA sequence: TGCAGTGCCCGGACTGACGGGGAGCTGTTTTTT.